This TCR beta chain was obtained from a study of blood T cell repertoires in COVID-19. The wider study: Spain, Italy and the United States supplied samples that represented acute and convalescent COVID-19.

Source study methods: From reference gene primer amplification, estimates of nucleated cell counts were derived. Generated by immunoSEQ multiplex PCR, the TCRdb table keeps only in-frame clones and is missing some. V and J calls plus clone size are reproduced from that table; the DNA served to infer D and trimming. This repertoire shows some 240,000 clones, approximately 88% found once; its top ten account for about 6.3%. The CDR3 has 13 amino acids. Germline loops: CDR1 SNHLY, CDR2 FYNNEI. V lost 6 bases, J lost 2 bases, and 11 bases lay in between. The TCR was taken from a man aged 55 to 70 who had recovered from COVID-19. The sequenced sample was peripheral blood. V and J are TRBV2 and TRBJ2-7; no firm D call. CDR3 region: CASRVRVTYEQYF. DNA for the CDR3: TGTGCCAGCAGGGTACGCGTGACCTACGAGCAGTACTTC.